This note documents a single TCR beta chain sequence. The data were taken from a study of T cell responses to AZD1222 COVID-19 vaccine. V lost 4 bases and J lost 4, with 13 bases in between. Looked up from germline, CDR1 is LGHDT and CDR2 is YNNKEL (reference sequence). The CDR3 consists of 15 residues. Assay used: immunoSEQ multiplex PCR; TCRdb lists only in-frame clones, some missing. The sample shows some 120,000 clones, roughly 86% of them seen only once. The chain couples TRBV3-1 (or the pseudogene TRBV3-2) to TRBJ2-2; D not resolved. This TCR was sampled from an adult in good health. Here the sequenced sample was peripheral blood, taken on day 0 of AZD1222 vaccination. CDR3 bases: TGTGCCAGCAGCCTTAAGGGCTCGGGCACCGGGGAGCTGTTTTTT. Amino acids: CASSLKGSGTGELFF.